This TCR beta chain was recorded in a study of cytomegalovirus exposure and HLA in healthy donors. The study's findings and limits: Most of the TCR beta V segments (in an earlier analysis) were productive either about 87% or about 30% of the time. Researchers reported that a few CMV-associated chains were confirmed in vitro as CMV antigen-specific.

The PCR made use of 60 Vbeta and 13 Jbeta primers. The data were produced by immunoSEQ multiplex PCR, yet TCRdb's version contains in-frame clones alone and is incomplete. Of around 120,000 clones listed, about 80% are singletons. Looked up from germline, CDR1 is SGHAT and CDR2 is FQDESV (reference sequence). Trimming removed 2 bases at V and 8 bases at J, with 12 bases between. CDR3 length equals 13 residues. This clone was seen a few times. Antigen unknown. The source is a man younger than 45 in good health and CMV-seropositive. V usage is TRBV11-1 and J usage is TRBJ1-1, with D unclear. Sequenced material: PBMCs. The CDR3, as DNA: TGTGCCAGCAGCTTATCTACCTCATTGGAAGCTTTCTTT. This gives the protein CASSLSTSLEAFF.